This T cell receptor beta chain came from a study of blood T cells in healthy people across ages (dated by TCRdb to between 2014 and 2017). Background for the entire study: Template switching captured roughly one uniquely barcoded TCR beta cDNA molecule per two T cells in model experiments. The study measured age-related changes in TCR beta repertoire diversity using deep sequencing normalized with unique cDNA molecular identifiers. Using the same blood draw, the study looked at two additional independent replicas of 1 million unique cDNA reads for two donors, one aged 18 to 29 and the other aged 80 or older. The donors were divided into four age groups: young (average approximately 17 years), middle-aged (around 41), aged (around 59) and long-lived (around 87). Donors of different ages were randomly distributed across sequencing lanes to avoid experimental bias. What the work shows at the level of the full study, not this receptor alone: A strong correlation was found between observed TCR beta diversity and the percentage of naive T cells measured by flow cytometry. Total diversity estimates from one million sequenced T cells were considered lower bounds and underestimates. As age increased, observed TCR beta diversity per million T cells dropped in a roughly linear way, and a significant reduction was already evident by age around 41. The CMV infection status of donors was not known, potentially confounding age-related changes in expanded clonotypes. Since profiling was done on bulk unsorted PBMCs, naive and antigen-experienced compartments could not be conclusively compared. Compared with the aged group, more naive CD4+ T cells, fewer expanded clones and increased TCR diversity were shown by the long-lived group, suggesting age selection.

Systemically healthy Caucasian individuals from Russia, about 38 in total and aged about 6 to 95 years, were included as donors. About 9.8 milliliters of peripheral blood were drawn from each donor into EDTA-treated Vacutainer tubes. Ficoll-Paque density-gradient centrifugation was used to isolate PBMCs, with at least 7 million per sample. Trizol reagent was used to extract total RNA from the PBMCs, yielding at least 6 micrograms per sample. The percentages of naive CD45RAhigh/CD27high T cells were determined by flow cytometry on a PBMC aliquot from every donor. Worth noting for this clonotype: Its antigen is currently not known. Base-call qualities are not available, and no considerably larger clone is one nucleotide away.

Trimming takes 2 bases from V and 4 bases from J, and the germline ends sit 18 bases apart. Including cysteine and phenylalanine, the CDR3 has 16 amino acids. Solely the CDR3 DNA is kept, with 48 bases framed from the first base. Receptor libraries were prepared by 5' RACE. Sequencing took place on an Illumina HiSeq 2500. A second PCR of roughly 6 to 12 cycles was run with a J-beta primer mix and a sample-barcoded 5' primer. Each TCR beta cDNA molecule received a unique molecular identifier from a template-switch 5' adaptor carrying 12 random nucleotides. Each sample yielded at least 3 million CDR3-containing paired-end reads. First-strand cDNA was synthesized from all RNA with the Mint cDNA synthesis kit, primed by a TRBC-specific oligonucleotide. Following uracil-DNA glycosylase treatment, a first 18-cycle PCR with universal primers M1SS and BC2_uni_R was performed on all cDNA. For the original study's pipeline: For normalization, 1 million high-quality reads were randomly selected from each sample, with every read carrying a distinct molecular identifier. Reads sharing molecular identifiers were discarded rather than binned into consensus sequences. MiTCR, run with a Q25 quality threshold and the strictest error-elimination algorithm, handled CDR3 identification, clonotype clustering and error correction. A nonparametric unseen species model using Euler transformation provided a lower-bound estimate of total TCR beta diversity. The raw public reads went through TCRdb reprocessing: fastp at Q25, MiXCR clone calling, in-frame beta chains kept. Each entry is one CDR3 protein sequence, shown with its most common DNA and genes. For this entry, the V and J calls and clone size follow TCRdb and not the study's own pipeline. For this sample the table gives about 1.8 million distinct CDR3 sequences, of which 49% were detected only once. The top ten hold around 2.1% of the sample.

The chain links TRBV12-3 or TRBV12-4 with TRBJ2-7; TRBD1 is possibly the D segment (6 matching bases). This TCR derives from a woman aged 40 to 50 in good health. Sequencing was done on a sample of blood. The CDR3 has the sequence CASSLLVGADVYEQYF. The bases are TGTGCCAGCAGTTTATTAGTGGGGGCAGATGTGTACGAGCAGTACTTC.